This TCR beta chain was recovered during a study of post-analysis software for immune sequencing data. General study results and limits: Patients had higher frequencies than controls of roughly five TRBV segments, including TRBV5-6, TRBV5-1 and TRBV20-1. For normalized Chao1 diversity, multiple sclerosis patients scored significantly lower than controls did.

CDR1 is MNHEY, CDR2 SVGEGT, per germline. The CDR3 covers 13 residues. J was trimmed by 4 bases and V by 6 bases; bases with no gene match: 4. This clonotype was counted a few times. As yet, its antigen is unknown. Presence of unique molecular identifiers characterized the TCR beta cDNA libraries. TCRdb re-analysed the PCR reads in MiXCR, keeping a single row per CDR3 protein. The data show more than 500,000 distinct CDR3 sequences, around 34% seen once. This clonotype originated in a girl under 18 with multiple sclerosis. J is TRBJ2-7 and V is TRBV6-2 or TRBV6-3; 9 nucleotides agree with TRBD1. Source material: blood. For the CDR3, the DNA is TGTGCCAGCAGGGGACAGGGCCGATACGAGCAGTACTTC. It codes for CASRGQGRYEQYF.